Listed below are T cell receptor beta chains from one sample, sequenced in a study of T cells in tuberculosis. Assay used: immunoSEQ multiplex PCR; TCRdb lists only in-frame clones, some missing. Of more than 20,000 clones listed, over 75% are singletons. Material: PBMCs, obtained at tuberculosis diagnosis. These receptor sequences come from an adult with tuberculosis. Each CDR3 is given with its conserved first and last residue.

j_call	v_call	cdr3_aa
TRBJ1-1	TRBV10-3	CAITPEPTGGAFF
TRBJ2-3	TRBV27	CASQIQGGSTDTQYF
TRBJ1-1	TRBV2	CASRRTGGFTEAFF
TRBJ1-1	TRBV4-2	CASSQEGRGVTEAFF
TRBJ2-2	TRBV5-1	CASSMVWTAEGNTGELFF
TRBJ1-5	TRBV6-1	CASSDRARTEPQHF
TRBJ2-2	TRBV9	CASSFRDTRPGELFF
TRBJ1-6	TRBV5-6	CASSYQTGDNSPLHF
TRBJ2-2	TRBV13	CASSFESISGTGDTGELFF
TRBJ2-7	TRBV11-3	CASSLESGTGPYEQYF
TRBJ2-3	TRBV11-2	CASSALTSGGSFSTDTQYF
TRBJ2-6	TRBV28	CAGGRQGARGANVLTF
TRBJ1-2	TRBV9	CASSPLESSGYTF
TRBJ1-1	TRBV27	CASSLLGLNTEAFF
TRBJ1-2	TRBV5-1	CASSGNAGTAYGYTF
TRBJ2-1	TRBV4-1	CASSQRVVASRPSSYNEQFF
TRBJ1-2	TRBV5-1	CASSLSTGHNYGYTF
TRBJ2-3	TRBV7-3	CASSGQGPDTQYF
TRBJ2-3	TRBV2	CASSGLVPRGGDTQYF
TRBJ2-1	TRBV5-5	CASSQNHEQFF
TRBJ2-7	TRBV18	CASSRASGSDEQYF
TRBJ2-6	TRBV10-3	CAISESGPGRTLSGANVLTF
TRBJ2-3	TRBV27	CASSYRTGKGTDTQYF
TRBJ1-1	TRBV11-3	CASSLVSGSTEAFF
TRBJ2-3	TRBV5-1	CASSAGQATDTQYF
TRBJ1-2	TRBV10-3	CAITGQENGYTF
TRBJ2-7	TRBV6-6	CASTHPDRGPEQYF
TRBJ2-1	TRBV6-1	CAISEPTGLGYNEQFF
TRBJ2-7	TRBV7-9	CASSPFGGQGVSYEQYF